The clone carrying this T cell receptor beta chain showed up just once. The germline V gene has CDR1 SGHNT and CDR2 YYREEE (reference sequence). The CDR3 sequence is 16 residues long. V shed 3 bases, J shed 2 bases, and the junction held 4 bases outside the gene matches. Measured with immunoSEQ multiplex PCR; TCRdb has only the in-frame clones, and not every one. This table has some 480,000 clones, roughly 85% appearing once. Treatment noted: some 20 received Ad26.COV2.S at low or high dose, single or two shots; about 5 received placebo; per-sample allocation not given. Vaccine and placebo recipients were sampled on day 63 after the first injection. The sample is drawn from a study of Ad26.COV2.S vaccination and SARS-CoV-2 variants.

This rearrangement joins TRBV5-4 to TRBJ2-3; 12 bases align to TRBD2. The receptor's source is a person between 18 and 60 years old who received the Ad26.COV2.S COVID-19 vaccine or a placebo. The specimen was peripheral blood, collected in a trial of Ad26.COV2.S vaccine versus placebo. The CDR3 nucleotides read TGTGCCAGCAGCTCTCTAGCGGGAGGGACCACAGATACGCAGTATTTT. Encoded protein: CASSSLAGGTTDTQYF. The variable domain in full, with the rest retrieved from reference TRBV5-4 and TRBJ2-3, is ETGVTQSPTHLIKTRGQQVTLRCSSQSGHNTVSWYQQALGQGPQFIFQYYREEENGRGNFPPRFSGLQFPNYSSELNVNALELDDSALYLCASSSLAGGTTDTQYFGPGTRLTVL.